One T cell receptor (beta chain) is described in this entry. This record belongs to a study of blood T cell repertoires in COVID-19. Study-level information: From the United States, Italy and Spain came samples of acute and convalescent COVID-19. T cells, B-cell-depleted T cells, or PBMCs supplied cDNA or gDNA.

Per the germline V gene, CDR1 is SGHRS and CDR2 is YFSETQ. This CDR3 contains 14 residues. The trim removed 0 bases at V and 7 bases at J, leaving 5 bases unmatched. Per the original methods: Reference gene primer amplification yielded estimated nucleated cell counts. Measured with immunoSEQ multiplex PCR; TCRdb has only the in-frame clones, and not every one. That table gives V, J and clone size, and the DNA gave D and trimming. The sample has approximately 260,000 clones; over 75% are singletons. The specimen sequenced was peripheral blood. The chain has TRBV5-1 and TRBJ1-1; 8 bases map to TRBD1. The sequence was collected from a human donor in a cohort sampled during active COVID-19. The CDR3 DNA follows: TGCGCCAGCAGCTTGGCCGCAGGGGGCATTGAAGCTTTCTTT. Translated, it gives CASSLAAGGIEAFF.